This note documents a single T cell receptor beta chain sequence. Its antigen remains unidentified. The Oncomine TCR Beta short-read assay sequenced DNA from cultured CD4+ T cells. MiXCR, run by TCRdb on the PCR reads, gives a single entry per CDR3 protein. Of approximately 20,000 distinct CDR3 sequences listed, 38% are singletons. As to treatment: approximately 10-day PBMC culture with coronavirus spike peptide pools or control peptides (ViraFEST assay). The CDR3 sequence is 17 residues long. Germline CDR1 reads MGHRA; CDR2 reads YSYEKL. V dropped 1 base and J dropped 6; count of bases not matched to a gene: 6. These data are taken from a study of vaccination and CD4 T cells after COVID-19. As for the study in general: The makeup of the convalescents was six males and four females, two of them Hispanic. Convalescent patients gave post-COVID blood a median approximately 100 days post-diagnosis, range 35 to 161. Stimulation of cells relied on overlapping spike peptides derived from SARS-CoV-2, HCoV-NL63, HCoV-OC43 and HCoV-229E.

The material was CD4+ T cells from blood, cultured in vitro, obtained before SARS-CoV-2 vaccination. The chain has TRBV4-1 and TRBJ2-5, with 15 bases lining up with TRBD2. This clonotype originated in a human donor who had recovered from COVID-19. CDR3 DNA sequence: TGCGCCAGCAGCCAAGCCGGACTAGCGGGGGGGCTTCAGACCCAGTACTTC. This gives the protein CASSQAGLAGGLQTQYF.